This T cell receptor (beta chain) derives from a study of persistence of HIV-infected CD4 T cells. Study information: A median of 8 years of suppressive ART preceded sampling. Whole-study findings and limits: Antigen-responding cells were enriched for degenerate expanded CDR3beta sequences.

This was the immunoSEQ version 4 assay in survey mode. This table comes from immunoSEQ multiplex PCR, and its TCRdb copy is limited to in-frame clones, with some not included. Here the sample spans some 40,000 clones, approximately 91% being singletons. For this clone: Its antigen is unidentified.

V was shortened by 5 bases and J by 0 bases, with 11 bases between the two germline ends. CDR1 SEHNR and CDR2 FQNEAQ come from the germline V gene (reference sequence). The CDR3 totals 15 residues. Nonspecific anti-CD3/anti-CD28 bead stimulation represents the broad CD4+ T cell repertoire. Sorting of responding CD4+ T cells relied on upregulated CD40 ligand together with CD69. PBMCs were depleted of CD8+ T cells before stimulation. For 18 hours, CD8-depleted PBMCs received anti-CD28/CD49d costimulation, a CD40-blocking antibody and enfuvirtide. The sample was CD4+ T cells sorted from PBMCs after approximately 20-hour stimulation, taken from a patient who received antiretroviral therapy. The V gene is TRBV7-9, the J gene TRBJ2-1, with a possible D match to TRBD1 (5 bases). The receptor was derived from an adult man with HIV who was CMV-seropositive. CDR3 protein: CASSPRQISYNEQFF. The DNA of the CDR3 is TGTGCCAGCAGCCCCAGACAGATCTCCTACAATGAGCAGTTCTTC.